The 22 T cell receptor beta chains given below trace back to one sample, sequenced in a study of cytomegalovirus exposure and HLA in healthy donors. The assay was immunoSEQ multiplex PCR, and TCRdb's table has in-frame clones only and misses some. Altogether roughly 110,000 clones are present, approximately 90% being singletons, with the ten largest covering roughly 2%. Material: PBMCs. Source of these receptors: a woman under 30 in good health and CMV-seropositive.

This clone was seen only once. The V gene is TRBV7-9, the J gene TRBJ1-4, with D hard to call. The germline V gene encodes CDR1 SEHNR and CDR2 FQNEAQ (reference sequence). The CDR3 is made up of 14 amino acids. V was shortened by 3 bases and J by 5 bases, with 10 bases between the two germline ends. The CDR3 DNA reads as TGTGCCAGCAGCTTTGGGCATGAAAATGAAAAACTGTTTTTT. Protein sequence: CASSFGHENEKLFF.

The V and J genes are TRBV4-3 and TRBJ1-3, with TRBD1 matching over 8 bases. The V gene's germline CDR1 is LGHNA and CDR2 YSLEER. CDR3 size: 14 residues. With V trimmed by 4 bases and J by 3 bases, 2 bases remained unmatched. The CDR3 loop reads CASSLGQGGNTIYF. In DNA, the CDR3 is TGCGCCAGCAGCCTCGGACAGGGTGGAAACACCATATATTTT.

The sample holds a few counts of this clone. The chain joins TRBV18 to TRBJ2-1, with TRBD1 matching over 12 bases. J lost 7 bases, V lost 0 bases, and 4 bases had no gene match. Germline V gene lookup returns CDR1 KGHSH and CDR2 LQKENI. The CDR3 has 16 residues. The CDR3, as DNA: TGTGCCAGCTCACCACCGGGACAGGGGGCGCGAAATGAGCAGTTCTTC. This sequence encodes CASSPPGQGARNEQFF.

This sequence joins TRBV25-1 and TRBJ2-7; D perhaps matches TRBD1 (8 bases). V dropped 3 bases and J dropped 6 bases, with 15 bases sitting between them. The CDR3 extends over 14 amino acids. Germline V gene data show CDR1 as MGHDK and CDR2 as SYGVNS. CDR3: CASSERTGRGEQYF. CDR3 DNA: TGTGCCAGCAGTGAGAGGACAGGGAGGGGCGAGCAGTACTTC.

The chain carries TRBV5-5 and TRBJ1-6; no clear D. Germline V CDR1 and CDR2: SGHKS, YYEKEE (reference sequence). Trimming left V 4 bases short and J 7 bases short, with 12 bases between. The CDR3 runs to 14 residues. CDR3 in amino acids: CASSEGGSNSPLHF. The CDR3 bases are TGTGCCAGCAGCGAGGGCGGGTCGAATTCACCCCTCCACTTT. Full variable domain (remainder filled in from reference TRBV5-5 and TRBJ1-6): DAGVTQSPTHLIKTRGQQVTLRCSPISGHKSVSWYQQVLGQGPQFIFQYYEKEERGRGNFPDRFSARQFPNYSSELNVNALLLGDSALYLCASSEGGSNSPLHFGNGTRLTVT.

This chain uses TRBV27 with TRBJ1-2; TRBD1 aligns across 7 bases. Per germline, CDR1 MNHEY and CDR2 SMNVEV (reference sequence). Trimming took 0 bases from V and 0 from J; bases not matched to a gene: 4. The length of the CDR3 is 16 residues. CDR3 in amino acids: CASSLSRQGPNYGYTF. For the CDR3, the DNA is TGTGCCAGCAGTTTATCCCGACAGGGCCCTAACTATGGCTACACCTTC.

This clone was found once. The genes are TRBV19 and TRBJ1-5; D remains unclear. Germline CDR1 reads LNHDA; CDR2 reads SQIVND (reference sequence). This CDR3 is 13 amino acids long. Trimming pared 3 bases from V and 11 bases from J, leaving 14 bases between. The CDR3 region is CASSIKSVGAQHF. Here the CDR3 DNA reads TGTGCCAGTAGTATTAAGTCTGTAGGAGCCCAGCATTTT.

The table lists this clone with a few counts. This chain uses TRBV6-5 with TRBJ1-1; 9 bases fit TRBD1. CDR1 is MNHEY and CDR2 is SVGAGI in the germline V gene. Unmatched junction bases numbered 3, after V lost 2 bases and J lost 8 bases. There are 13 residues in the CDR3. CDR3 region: CASSYGTGREAFF. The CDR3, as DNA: TGTGCCAGCAGTTACGGGACAGGGAGGGAAGCTTTCTTT.

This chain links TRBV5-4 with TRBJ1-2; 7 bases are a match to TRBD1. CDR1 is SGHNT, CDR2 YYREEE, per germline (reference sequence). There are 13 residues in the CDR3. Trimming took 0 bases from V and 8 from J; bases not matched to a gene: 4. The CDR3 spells CASSLEGAGGYTF. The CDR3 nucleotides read TGTGCCAGCAGCTTGGAGGGGGCGGGAGGCTACACCTTC. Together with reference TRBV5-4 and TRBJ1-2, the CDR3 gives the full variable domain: ETGVTQSPTHLIKTRGQQVTLRCSSQSGHNTVSWYQQALGQGPQFIFQYYREEENGRGNFPPRFSGLQFPNYSSELNVNALELDDSALYLCASSLEGAGGYTFGSGTRLTVV.

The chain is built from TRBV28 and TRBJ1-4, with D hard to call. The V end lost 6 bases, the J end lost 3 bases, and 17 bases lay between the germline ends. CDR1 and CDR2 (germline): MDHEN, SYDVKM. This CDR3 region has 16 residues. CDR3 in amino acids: CASSSRVRRANEKLFF. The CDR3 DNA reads TGTGCCAGCAGCTCCCGGGTCAGGAGGGCTAATGAAAAACTGTTTTTT.

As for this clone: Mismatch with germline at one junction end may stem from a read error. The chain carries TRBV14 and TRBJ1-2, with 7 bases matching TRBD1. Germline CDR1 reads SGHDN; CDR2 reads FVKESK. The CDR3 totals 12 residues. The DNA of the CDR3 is TGTGCCAGCAGCCAAGCCGGGACAGTCCTTTTCTTC. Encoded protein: CASSQAGTVLFF.

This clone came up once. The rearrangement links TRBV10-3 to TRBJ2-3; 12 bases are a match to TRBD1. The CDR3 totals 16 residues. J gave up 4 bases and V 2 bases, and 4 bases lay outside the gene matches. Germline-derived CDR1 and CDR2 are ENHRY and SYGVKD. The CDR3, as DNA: TGTGCCATCAGTGAGGCGGGGACAGGGGGCCCAGATACGCAGTATTTT. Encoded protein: CAISEAGTGGPDTQYF.

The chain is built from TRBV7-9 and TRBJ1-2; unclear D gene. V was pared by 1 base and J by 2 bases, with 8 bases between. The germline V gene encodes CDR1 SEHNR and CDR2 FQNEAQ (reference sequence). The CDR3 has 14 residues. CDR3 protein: CASSLGAINYGYTF. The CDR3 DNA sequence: TGTGCCAGCAGCTTAGGGGCGATAAACTATGGCTACACCTTC.

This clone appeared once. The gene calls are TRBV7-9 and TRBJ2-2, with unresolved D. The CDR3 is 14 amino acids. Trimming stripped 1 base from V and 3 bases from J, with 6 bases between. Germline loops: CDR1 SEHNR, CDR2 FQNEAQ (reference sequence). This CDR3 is CASSLVSYTGELFF. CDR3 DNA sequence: TGTGCCAGCAGCTTAGTCAGTTACACCGGGGAGCTGTTTTTT.

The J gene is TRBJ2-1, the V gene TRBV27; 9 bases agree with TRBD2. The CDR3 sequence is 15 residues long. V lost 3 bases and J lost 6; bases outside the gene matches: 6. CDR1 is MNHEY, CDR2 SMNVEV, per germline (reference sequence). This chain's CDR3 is CASSFGSGGFNEQFF. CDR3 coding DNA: TGTGCCAGCAGTTTCGGGAGCGGGGGGTTCAATGAGCAGTTCTTC.

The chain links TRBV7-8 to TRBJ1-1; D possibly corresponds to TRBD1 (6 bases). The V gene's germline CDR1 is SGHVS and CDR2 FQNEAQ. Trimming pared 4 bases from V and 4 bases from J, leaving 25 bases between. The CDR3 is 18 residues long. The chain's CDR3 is CASSSTYTASGVSTEAFF. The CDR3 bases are TGTGCCAGCAGCTCAACATATACCGCGTCAGGGGTAAGCACTGAAGCTTTCTTT.

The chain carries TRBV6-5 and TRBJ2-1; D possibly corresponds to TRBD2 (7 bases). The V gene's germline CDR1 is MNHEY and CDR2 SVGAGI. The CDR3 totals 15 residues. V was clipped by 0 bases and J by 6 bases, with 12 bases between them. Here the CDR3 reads CASSYSPGGSNEQFF. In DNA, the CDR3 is TGTGCCAGCAGTTACTCGCCGGGGGGCAGCAATGAGCAGTTCTTC.

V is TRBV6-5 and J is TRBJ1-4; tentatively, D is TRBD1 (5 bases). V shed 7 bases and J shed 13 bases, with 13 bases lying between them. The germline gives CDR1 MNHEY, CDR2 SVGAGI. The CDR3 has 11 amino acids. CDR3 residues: CASKAGERLFF. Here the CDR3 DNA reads TGTGCCAGCAAAGCGGGGGAGAGACTGTTTTTT.

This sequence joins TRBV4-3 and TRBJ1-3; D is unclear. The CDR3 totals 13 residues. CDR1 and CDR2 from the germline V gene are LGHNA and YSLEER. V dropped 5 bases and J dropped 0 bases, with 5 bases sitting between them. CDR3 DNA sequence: TGCGCCAGCAGCTTCCTCTCTGGAAACACCATATATTTT. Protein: CASSFLSGNTIYF.

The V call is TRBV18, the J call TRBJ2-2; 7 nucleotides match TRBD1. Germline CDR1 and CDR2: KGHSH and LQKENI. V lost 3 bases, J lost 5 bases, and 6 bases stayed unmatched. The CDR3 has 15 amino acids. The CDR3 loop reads CASSPGTERTGELFF. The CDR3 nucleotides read TGTGCCAGCTCACCCGGGACAGAGCGGACCGGGGAGCTGTTTTTT.

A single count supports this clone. CDR3 sequence: CASTLGGGTFLYNEQFF. The CDR3 bases are TGTGCCAGCACCCTAGGGGGAGGGACTTTCCTCTACAATGAGCAGTTCTTC. The chain links TRBV7-9 to TRBJ2-1, with D possibly TRBD2 on 7 matching bases. Trimming removed 7 bases from V and 3 bases from J, with 22 bases in between. The CDR3 runs to 17 residues. In germline, CDR1 is SEHNR, CDR2 FQNEAQ (reference sequence).

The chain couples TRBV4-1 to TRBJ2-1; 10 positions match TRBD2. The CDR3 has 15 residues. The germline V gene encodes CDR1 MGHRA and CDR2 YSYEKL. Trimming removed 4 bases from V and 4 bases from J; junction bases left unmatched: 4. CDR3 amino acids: CASSRTSGDYNEQFF. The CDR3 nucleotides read TGCGCCAGCAGCCGGACTAGCGGAGATTACAATGAGCAGTTCTTC.